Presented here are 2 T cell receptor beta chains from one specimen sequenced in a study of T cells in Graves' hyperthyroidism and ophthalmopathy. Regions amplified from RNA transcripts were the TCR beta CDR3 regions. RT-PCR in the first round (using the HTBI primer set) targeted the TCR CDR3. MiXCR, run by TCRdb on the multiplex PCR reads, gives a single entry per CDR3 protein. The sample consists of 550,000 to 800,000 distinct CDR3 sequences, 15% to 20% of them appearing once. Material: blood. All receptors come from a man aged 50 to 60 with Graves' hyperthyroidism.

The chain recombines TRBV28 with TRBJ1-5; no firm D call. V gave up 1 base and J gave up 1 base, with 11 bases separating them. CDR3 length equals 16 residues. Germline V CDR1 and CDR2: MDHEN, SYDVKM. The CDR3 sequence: CASSLSILGSNQPQHF. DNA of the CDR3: TGTGCCAGCAGTTTATCAATCTTGGGGAGCAATCAGCCCCAGCATTTT.

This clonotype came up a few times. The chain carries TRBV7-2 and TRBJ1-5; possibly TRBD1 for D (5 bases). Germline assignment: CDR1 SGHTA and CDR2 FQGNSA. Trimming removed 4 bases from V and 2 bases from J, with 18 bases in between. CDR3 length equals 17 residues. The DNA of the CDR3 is TGTGCCAGCAGCTCACATGAGGCAGGGATGCGCAATCAGCCCCAGCATTTT. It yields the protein CASSSHEAGMRNQPQHF.